This T cell receptor (beta chain) was sequenced for a study of shared clonotypes between healthy human individuals. The table came from immunoSEQ multiplex PCR; TCRdb's copy has only in-frame clones and leaves some out. The sample records around 1 million clones, about 80% being singletons. The CDR3 is 17 amino acids. Trimming shortened V by 6 bases and J by 4 bases, and 23 bases separated the two germline ends. The V gene's germline CDR1 is SGDLS and CDR2 YYNGEE. The chain joins TRBV9 to TRBJ1-5; weak D call: TRBD1 (5 bases). The clonotype originates from a man aged 18-30 years in good health. Sample: memory CD4+ T cells sorted from blood. Stated subset: CD45RA-negative fraction. CDR3 coding DNA: TGTGCCAGCACCTTTCTTGGGACGGGAGGGGTTAATCAGCCCCAGCATTTT. It specifies CASTFLGTGGVNQPQHF.